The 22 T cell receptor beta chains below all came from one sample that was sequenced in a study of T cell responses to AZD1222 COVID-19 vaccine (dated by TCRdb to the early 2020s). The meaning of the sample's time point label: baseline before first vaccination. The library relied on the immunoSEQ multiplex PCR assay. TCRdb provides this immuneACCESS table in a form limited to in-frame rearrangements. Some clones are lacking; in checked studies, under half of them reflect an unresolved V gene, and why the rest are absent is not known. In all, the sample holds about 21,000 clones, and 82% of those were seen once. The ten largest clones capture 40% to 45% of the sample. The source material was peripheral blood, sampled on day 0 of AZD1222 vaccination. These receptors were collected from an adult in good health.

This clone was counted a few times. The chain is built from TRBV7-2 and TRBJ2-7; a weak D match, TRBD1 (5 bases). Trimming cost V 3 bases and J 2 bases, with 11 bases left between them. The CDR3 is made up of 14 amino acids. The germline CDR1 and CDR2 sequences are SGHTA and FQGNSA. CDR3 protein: CASSFTDTPYEQYF. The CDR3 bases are TGTGCCAGCAGCTTTACGGACACCCCCTACGAGCAGTACTTC.

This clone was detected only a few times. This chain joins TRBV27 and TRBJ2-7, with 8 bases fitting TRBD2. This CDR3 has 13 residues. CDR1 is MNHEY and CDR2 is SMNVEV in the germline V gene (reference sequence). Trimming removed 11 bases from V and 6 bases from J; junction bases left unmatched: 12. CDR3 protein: CASAWAGGSEQYF. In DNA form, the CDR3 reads TGTGCCTCCGCATGGGCGGGGGGTTCCGAGCAGTACTTC.

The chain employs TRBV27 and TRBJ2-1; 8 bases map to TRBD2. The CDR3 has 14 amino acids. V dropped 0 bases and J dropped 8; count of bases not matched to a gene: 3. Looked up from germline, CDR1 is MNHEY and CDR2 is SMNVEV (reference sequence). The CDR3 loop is CASSLSAGVDEQFF. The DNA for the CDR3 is TGTGCCAGCAGTTTATCAGCGGGAGTGGATGAGCAGTTCTTC.

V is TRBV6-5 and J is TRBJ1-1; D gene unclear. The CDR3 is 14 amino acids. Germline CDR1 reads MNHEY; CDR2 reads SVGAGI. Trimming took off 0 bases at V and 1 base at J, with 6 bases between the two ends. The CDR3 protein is CASSYSRANTEAFF. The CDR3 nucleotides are TGTGCCAGCAGTTACTCGCGCGCGAACACTGAAGCTTTCTTT.

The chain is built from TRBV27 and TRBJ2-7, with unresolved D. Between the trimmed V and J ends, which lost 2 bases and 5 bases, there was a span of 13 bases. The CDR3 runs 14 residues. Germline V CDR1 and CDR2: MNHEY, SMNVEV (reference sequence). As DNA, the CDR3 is TGTGCCAGCAGTTTAAGGCCAGATCAGCACGAGCAGTACTTC. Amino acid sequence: CASSLRPDQHEQYF.

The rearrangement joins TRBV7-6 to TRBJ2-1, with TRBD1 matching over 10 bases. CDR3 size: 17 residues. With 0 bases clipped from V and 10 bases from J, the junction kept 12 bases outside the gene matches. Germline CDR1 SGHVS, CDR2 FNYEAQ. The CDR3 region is CASSLAEVSGTGEEQFF. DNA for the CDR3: TGTGCCAGCAGCTTAGCTGAGGTTTCAGGGACAGGGGAGGAGCAGTTCTTC.

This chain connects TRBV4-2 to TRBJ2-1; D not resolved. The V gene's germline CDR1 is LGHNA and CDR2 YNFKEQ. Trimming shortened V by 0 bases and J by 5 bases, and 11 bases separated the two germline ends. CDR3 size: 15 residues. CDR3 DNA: TGTGCCAGCAGCCAAGAAGTAGCCGGACACAATGAGCAGTTCTTC. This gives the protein CASSQEVAGHNEQFF.

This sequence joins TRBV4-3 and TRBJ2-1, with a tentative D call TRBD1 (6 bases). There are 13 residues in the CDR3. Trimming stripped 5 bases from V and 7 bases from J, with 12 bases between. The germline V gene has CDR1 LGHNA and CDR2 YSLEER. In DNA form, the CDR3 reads TGCGCCAGCAGCACTGGGACACGAAATGAGCAGTTCTTC. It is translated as CASSTGTRNEQFF.

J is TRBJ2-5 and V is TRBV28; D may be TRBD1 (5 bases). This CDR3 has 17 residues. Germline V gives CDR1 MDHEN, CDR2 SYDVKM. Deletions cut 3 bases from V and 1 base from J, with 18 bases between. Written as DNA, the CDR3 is TGTGCCAGCAGTTTGCCACAGGTCCCACAAACCCAAGAGACCCAGTACTTC. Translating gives CASSLPQVPQTQETQYF.

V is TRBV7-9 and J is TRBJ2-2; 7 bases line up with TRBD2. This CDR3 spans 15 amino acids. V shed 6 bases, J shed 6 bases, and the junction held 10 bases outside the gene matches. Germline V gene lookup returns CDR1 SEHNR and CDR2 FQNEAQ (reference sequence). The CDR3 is CASSSPLTSSGELFF. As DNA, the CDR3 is TGTGCCAGCAGTTCCCCCTTGACTAGCTCCGGGGAGCTGTTTTTT.

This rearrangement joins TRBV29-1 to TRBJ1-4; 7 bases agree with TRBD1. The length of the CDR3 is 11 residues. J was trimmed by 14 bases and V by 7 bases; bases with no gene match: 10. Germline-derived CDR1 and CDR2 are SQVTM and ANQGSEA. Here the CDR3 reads CSAFGTAGLFF. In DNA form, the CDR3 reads TGCAGCGCCTTTGGGACAGCTGGCCTGTTTTTT.

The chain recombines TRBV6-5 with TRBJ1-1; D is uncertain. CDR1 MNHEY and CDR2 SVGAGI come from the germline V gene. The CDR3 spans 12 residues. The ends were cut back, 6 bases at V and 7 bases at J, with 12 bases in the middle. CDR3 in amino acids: CASSPTPLEAFF. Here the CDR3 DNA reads TGTGCCAGCAGCCCCACCCCACTTGAAGCTTTCTTT.

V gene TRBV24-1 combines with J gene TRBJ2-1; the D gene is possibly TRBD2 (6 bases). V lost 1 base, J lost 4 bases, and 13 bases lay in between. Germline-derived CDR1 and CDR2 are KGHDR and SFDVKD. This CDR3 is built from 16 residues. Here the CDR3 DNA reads TGTGCCACCAGTGATTTAGGACCGGAGGGATACAATGAGCAGTTCTTC. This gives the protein CATSDLGPEGYNEQFF.

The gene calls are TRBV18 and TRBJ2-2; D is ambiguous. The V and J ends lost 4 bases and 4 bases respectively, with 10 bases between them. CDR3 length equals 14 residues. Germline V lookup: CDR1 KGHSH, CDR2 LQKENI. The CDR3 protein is CASSRAEFTGELFF. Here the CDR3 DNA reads TGTGCCAGCTCACGGGCAGAATTCACCGGGGAGCTGTTTTTT.

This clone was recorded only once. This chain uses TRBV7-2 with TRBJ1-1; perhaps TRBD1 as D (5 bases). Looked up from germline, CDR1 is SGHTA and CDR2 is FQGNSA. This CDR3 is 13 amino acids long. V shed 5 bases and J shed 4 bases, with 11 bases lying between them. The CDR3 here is CASSARGGTEAFF. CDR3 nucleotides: TGTGCCAGCAGCGCCCGGGGGGGCACTGAAGCTTTCTTT.

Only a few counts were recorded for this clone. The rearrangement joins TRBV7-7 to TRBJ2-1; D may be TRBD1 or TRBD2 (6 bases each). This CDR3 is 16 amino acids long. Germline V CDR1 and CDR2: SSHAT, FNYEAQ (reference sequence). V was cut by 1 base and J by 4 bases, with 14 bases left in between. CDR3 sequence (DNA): TGTGCCAGCAGCTTAGAGGGGGGACAACCATACAATGAGCAGTTCTTC. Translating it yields CASSLEGGQPYNEQFF.

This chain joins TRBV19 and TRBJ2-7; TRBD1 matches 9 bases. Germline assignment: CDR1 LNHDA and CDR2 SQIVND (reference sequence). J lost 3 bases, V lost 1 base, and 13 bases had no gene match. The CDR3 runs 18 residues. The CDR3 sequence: CASSIVDGSGTGNYEQYF. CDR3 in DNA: TGTGCCAGTAGTATAGTTGACGGGTCCGGGACAGGGAACTACGAGCAGTACTTC.

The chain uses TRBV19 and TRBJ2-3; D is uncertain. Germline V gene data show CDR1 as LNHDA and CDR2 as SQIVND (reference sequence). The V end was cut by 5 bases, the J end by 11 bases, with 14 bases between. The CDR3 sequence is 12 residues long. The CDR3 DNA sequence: TGTGCCAGTAGTTCTGAAACTTTCGGGCAGTATTTT. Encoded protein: CASSSETFGQYF.

CDR3 sequence reads: CASSISQLGYYGYTF. Written as DNA, the CDR3 is TGTGCCAGCAGCATATCCCAACTCGGATACTATGGCTACACCTTC. V gene TRBV28 combines with J gene TRBJ1-2; D gene uncertain. Germline CDR1 reads MDHEN; CDR2 reads SYDVKM. Trimming shortened V by 6 bases and J by 3 bases, and 17 bases separated the two germline ends. This CDR3 contains 15 residues.

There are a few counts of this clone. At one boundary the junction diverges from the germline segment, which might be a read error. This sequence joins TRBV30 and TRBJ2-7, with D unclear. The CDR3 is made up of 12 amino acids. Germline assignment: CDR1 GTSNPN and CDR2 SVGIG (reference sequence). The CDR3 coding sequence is TGTGCGTGGAGTTTAACGCGTTACGAGCAGTACTTC. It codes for CAWSLTRYEQYF.

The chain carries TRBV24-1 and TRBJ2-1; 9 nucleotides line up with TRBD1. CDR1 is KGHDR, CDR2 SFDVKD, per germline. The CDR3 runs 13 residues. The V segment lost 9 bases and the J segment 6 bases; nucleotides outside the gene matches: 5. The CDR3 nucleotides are TGTGCCACCGGGACAGGGAATATCAATGAGCAGTTCTTC. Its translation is CATGTGNINEQFF.

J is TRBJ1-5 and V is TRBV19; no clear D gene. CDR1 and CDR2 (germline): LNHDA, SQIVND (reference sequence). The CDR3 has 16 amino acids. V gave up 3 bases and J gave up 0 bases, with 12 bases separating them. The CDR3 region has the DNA TGTGCCAGTAGTATGTGGGCAGGAGATAGCAATCAGCCCCAGCATTTT. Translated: CASSMWAGDSNQPQHF.